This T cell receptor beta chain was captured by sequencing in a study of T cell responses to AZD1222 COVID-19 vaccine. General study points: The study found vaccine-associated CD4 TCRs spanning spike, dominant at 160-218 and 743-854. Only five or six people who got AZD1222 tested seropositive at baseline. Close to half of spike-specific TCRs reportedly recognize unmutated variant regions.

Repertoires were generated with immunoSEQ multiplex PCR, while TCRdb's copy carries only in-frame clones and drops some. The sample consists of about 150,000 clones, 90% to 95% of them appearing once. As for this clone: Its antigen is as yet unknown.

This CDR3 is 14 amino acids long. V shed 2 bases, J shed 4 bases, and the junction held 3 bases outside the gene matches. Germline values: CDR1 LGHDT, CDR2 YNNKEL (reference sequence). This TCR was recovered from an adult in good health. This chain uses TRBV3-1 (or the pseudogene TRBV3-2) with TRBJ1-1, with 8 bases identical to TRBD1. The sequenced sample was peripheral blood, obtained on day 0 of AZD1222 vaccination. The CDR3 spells CASSQTTGGTEAFF. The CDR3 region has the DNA TGTGCCAGCAGCCAAACCACAGGGGGCACTGAAGCTTTCTTT.